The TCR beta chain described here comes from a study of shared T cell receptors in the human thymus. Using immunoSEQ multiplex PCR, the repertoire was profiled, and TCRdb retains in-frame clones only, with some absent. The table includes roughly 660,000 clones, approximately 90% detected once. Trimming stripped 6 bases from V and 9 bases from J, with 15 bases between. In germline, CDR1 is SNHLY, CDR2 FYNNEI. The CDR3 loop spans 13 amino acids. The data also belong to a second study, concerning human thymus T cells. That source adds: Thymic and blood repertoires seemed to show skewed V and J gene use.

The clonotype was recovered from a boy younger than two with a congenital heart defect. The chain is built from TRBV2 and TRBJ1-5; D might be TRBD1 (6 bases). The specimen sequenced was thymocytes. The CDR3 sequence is CASSDRYPGPQHF. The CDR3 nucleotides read TGTGCCAGCAGCGACAGGTACCCGGGGCCCCAGCATTTT.